The rows below give T cell receptor beta chains drawn from one sample of a study of shared clonotypes between healthy human individuals. Libraries were prepared by immunoSEQ multiplex PCR; TCRdb keeps only in-frame clonotypes and omits some of them. The sample includes about 600,000 clones, approximately 97% of them seen just once. The sequencing sample was made of naive CD4+ T cells sorted from blood. The receptors were sampled from a woman in her 30s in good health. Both conserved end residues are part of each CDR3. Each record gives: V gene, J gene, clone size, CDR3 protein. Clone size is given for some rows only: seen once, a few or many times, or a class if the clone is expanded.

v_gene: TRBV29-1
j_gene: TRBJ1-1
abundance: NA
CDR3aa: CSVLGTEAFF

v_gene: TRBV6-5
j_gene: TRBJ2-7
abundance: NA
CDR3aa: CASSYGLQGYEQYF

v_gene: TRBV5-6
j_gene: TRBJ2-2
abundance: NA
CDR3aa: CASSLLGVGELFF

v_gene: TRBV5-5
j_gene: TRBJ2-3
abundance: NA
CDR3aa: CASSADRVETDTQYF

v_gene: TRBV27
j_gene: TRBJ1-5
abundance: NA
CDR3aa: CASSPRGGNQPQHF

v_gene: TRBV4-1
j_gene: TRBJ2-6
abundance: NA
CDR3aa: CASSQGEGRPYSGANVLTF

v_gene: TRBV7-6
j_gene: TRBJ2-3
abundance: NA
CDR3aa: CASSIAGVDTQYF

v_gene: TRBV28
j_gene: TRBJ1-6
abundance: NA
CDR3aa: CASSIPGHRSSYNSPLHF

v_gene: TRBV4-1
j_gene: TRBJ2-4
abundance: NA
CDR3aa: CASSQVNGRALENIQYF

v_gene: TRBV11-2
j_gene: TRBJ2-3
abundance: NA
CDR3aa: CASSLALRGSGTDTQYF

v_gene: TRBV28
j_gene: TRBJ1-2
abundance: once
CDR3aa: CASSSGQGVRYGYTF

v_gene: TRBV6-1
j_gene: TRBJ1-5
abundance: NA
CDR3aa: CASSGSILGQPQHF

v_gene: TRBV7-2
j_gene: TRBJ2-2
abundance: NA
CDR3aa: CASSPGVGNTGELFF

v_gene: TRBV6-5
j_gene: TRBJ2-7
abundance: NA
CDR3aa: CASSWGRSGGYEQYF

v_gene: TRBV4-1
j_gene: TRBJ2-1
abundance: NA
CDR3aa: CASSQEGLAGGFVNEQFF

v_gene: TRBV5-1
j_gene: TRBJ2-7
abundance: once
CDR3aa: CASSLTSGSIGEQYF

v_gene: TRBV11-3
j_gene: TRBJ2-2
abundance: NA
CDR3aa: CASSLLAGANTGELFF

v_gene: TRBV19
j_gene: NA
abundance: once
CDR3aa: CASSLRDRLPEQYF

v_gene: TRBV5-1
j_gene: TRBJ2-1
abundance: NA
CDR3aa: CASSPDRGKFF

v_gene: TRBV2
j_gene: TRBJ2-5
abundance: NA
CDR3aa: CASRLSLTGQETQYF

v_gene: TRBV27
j_gene: TRBJ2-5
abundance: NA
CDR3aa: CASMVAGGETQYF

v_gene: TRBV5-4
j_gene: TRBJ1-1
abundance: NA
CDR3aa: CASSFPDRENTEAFF

v_gene: TRBV18
j_gene: TRBJ2-7
abundance: NA
CDR3aa: CASASLNSGGTYEQYF

v_gene: TRBV7-6
j_gene: TRBJ2-6
abundance: NA
CDR3aa: CASSPNRAGANVLTF

v_gene: TRBV6-5
j_gene: TRBJ1-1
abundance: NA
CDR3aa: CASRHRENTEAFF

v_gene: TRBV5-1
j_gene: TRBJ2-3
abundance: NA
CDR3aa: CASSLAPDTQYF

v_gene: TRBV29-1
j_gene: TRBJ2-7
abundance: once
CDR3aa: CSFTGYSYEQYF

v_gene: TRBV7-2
j_gene: TRBJ2-7
abundance: NA
CDR3aa: CASSPYPWGLADSYEQYF

v_gene: TRBV28
j_gene: TRBJ2-1
abundance: NA
CDR3aa: CASRLAGVFEQFF

v_gene: TRBV11-2
j_gene: TRBJ2-3
abundance: NA
CDR3aa: CASSSLEGEGLVDTQYF

v_gene: TRBV5-4
j_gene: TRBJ2-2
abundance: NA
CDR3aa: CASSFQGSSGELFF

v_gene: TRBV7-9
j_gene: TRBJ2-5
abundance: NA
CDR3aa: CASSLGGVGETQYF

v_gene: TRBV28
j_gene: TRBJ1-5
abundance: NA
CDR3aa: CASSTLTGLNQPQHF

v_gene: TRBV7-9
j_gene: TRBJ1-5
abundance: NA
CDR3aa: CASSHGQGGGQPQHF

v_gene: TRBV9
j_gene: TRBJ2-7
abundance: NA
CDR3aa: CASSVDYGAYEQYF

v_gene: TRBV18
j_gene: TRBJ2-1
abundance: NA
CDR3aa: CASSPSSGSYNEQFF

v_gene: TRBV7-3
j_gene: TRBJ1-2
abundance: NA
CDR3aa: CASSEPGQTYYGYTF

v_gene: TRBV10-3
j_gene: TRBJ1-5
abundance: NA
CDR3aa: CAISEDGSLRPQHF

v_gene: TRBV6-1
j_gene: TRBJ1-2
abundance: NA
CDR3aa: CASRKQGDYGYTF

v_gene: TRBV27
j_gene: TRBJ2-6
abundance: NA
CDR3aa: CASSPYPTGISGANVLTF

v_gene: TRBV25-1
j_gene: TRBJ1-5
abundance: NA
CDR3aa: CASSVGSNQPQHF

v_gene: TRBV29-1
j_gene: TRBJ1-1
abundance: once
CDR3aa: CSVAFSGNTEAFF

v_gene: TRBV5-6
j_gene: TRBJ2-3
abundance: NA
CDR3aa: CASSQKGADTQYF

v_gene: TRBV4-2
j_gene: TRBJ2-2
abundance: NA
CDR3aa: CASSQDRAGGPTGELFF

v_gene: TRBV6-1
j_gene: TRBJ2-3
abundance: NA
CDR3aa: CAGRRGNLGSDTQYF